This T cell receptor beta chain was retrieved from a study of glioma-infiltrating T cells after dendritic cell vaccination. V trimming: 5 bases; J trimming: 1 base; junction bases outside the gene matches: 9. From germline, CDR1 is SGHNT and CDR2 YENEEA. The CDR3 contains 18 residues. Repertoires were generated with immunoSEQ multiplex PCR, while TCRdb's copy carries only in-frame clones and drops some. The repertoire holds about 65,000 clones, with 86% as singletons. Time point meaning: after dendritic cell vaccination, including at tumor progression/relapse. Sequenced here: blood, sampled after dendritic cell vaccination. The TCR was taken from a human donor with glioblastoma. The chain combines TRBV11-3 with TRBJ2-2; TRBD1 aligns across 11 bases. CDR3 residues: CASSTRTGGLRNTGELFF. The CDR3 nucleotides are TGTGCCAGCAGCACTAGGACAGGGGGCTTAAGGAACACCGGGGAGCTGTTTTTT.